A single T cell receptor (beta chain) is shown here with its context. Its antigen is currently unknown. This table comes from immunoSEQ multiplex PCR, and its TCRdb copy is limited to in-frame clones, with some not included. This table holds over 85,000 clones, about 94% found once. The data belong to a study of siplizumab effects on memory and regulatory T cells. Study-wide findings and caveats: Apparently more diverse than memory cells, naive T cells also seemed major alloresponse contributors. Proliferating Tregs from siplizumab cultures lacked functional confirmation of suppression.

This CDR3 region has 18 residues. Germline CDR1 is SGHRS and CDR2 is YFSETQ. With V trimmed by 1 base and J by 6 bases, 16 bases remained unmatched. The sequencing input was CD4+ T cells sorted from blood. The chain combines TRBV5-1 with TRBJ2-1; 7 bases are a match to TRBD2. This clonotype originated in a human donor in good health. The CDR3 nucleotides are TGCGCCAGCAGCTTGAGCGCTAGCGGCAGAAGAGATCTCAATGAGCAGTTCTTC. Residues: CASSLSASGRRDLNEQFF.